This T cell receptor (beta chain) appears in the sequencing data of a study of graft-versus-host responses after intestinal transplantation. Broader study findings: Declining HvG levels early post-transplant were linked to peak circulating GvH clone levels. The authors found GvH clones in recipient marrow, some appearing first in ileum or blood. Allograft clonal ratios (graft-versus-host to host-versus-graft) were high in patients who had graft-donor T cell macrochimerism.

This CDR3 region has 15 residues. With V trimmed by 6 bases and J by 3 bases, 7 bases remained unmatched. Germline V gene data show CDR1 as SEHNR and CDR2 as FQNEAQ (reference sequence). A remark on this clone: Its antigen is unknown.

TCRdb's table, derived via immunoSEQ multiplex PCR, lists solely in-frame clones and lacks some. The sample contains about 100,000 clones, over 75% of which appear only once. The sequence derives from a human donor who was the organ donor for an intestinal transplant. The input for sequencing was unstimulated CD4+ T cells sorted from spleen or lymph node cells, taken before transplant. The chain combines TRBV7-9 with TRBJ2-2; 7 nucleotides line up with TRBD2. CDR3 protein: CASRVLGRDTGELFF. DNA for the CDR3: TGTGCCAGCAGAGTACTAGGGAGGGACACCGGGGAGCTGTTTTTT.